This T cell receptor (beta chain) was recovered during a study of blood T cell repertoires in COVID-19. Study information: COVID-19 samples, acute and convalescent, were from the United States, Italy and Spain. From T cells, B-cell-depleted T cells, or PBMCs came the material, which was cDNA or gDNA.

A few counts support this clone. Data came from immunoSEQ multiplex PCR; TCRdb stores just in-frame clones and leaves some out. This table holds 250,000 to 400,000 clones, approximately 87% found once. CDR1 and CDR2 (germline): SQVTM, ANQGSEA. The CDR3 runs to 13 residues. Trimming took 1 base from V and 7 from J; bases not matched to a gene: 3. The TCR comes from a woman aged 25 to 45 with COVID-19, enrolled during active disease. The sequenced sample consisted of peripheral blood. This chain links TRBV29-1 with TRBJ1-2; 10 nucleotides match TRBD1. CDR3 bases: TGCAGCGTTGAAGGACAGGGGGCAAGTGGCTACACCTTC. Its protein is CSVEGQGASGYTF.